Detailed here is one T cell receptor (beta chain). Participants had their cohort set by participant-reported clinical history. This CDR3 contains 14 residues. Germline CDR1 is LNHDA and CDR2 is SQIVND (reference sequence). V was shortened by 8 bases and J by 0 bases, with 12 bases between the two germline ends. This entry is derived from a study of blood T cell repertoires in COVID-19. Here immunoSEQ multiplex PCR was the method, and the copy in TCRdb shows in-frame clones only, minus some. The profile shows around 230,000 clones, 75% to 90% of them singletons. This TCR came from a middle-aged woman with acute COVID-19. The sequenced sample consisted of PBMCs or T cells enriched from blood (not recorded which). The rearrangement uses TRBV19 and TRBJ2-3, with D perhaps matching TRBD1 (6 bases). The CDR3 protein is CASQGTSSTDTQYF. CDR3 DNA sequence: TGTGCCAGTCAGGGGACCTCTAGCACAGATACGCAGTATTTT. Supplemented by reference TRBV19 and TRBJ2-3, the full variable domain reads DGGITQSPKYLFRKEGQNVTLSCEQNLNHDAMYWYRQDPGQGLRLIYYSQIVNDFQKGDIAEGYSVSREKKESFPLTVTSAQKNPTAFYLCASQGTSSTDTQYFGPGTRLTVL.